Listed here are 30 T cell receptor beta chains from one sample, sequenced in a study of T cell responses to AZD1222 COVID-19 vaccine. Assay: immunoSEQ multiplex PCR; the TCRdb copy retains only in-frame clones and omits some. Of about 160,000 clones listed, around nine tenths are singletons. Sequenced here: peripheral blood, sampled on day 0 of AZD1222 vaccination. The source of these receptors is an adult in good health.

CDR3 residues: CASQTGTSYNEQFF. The CDR3 DNA sequence: TGTGCCTCACAAACCGGGACTTCCTACAATGAGCAGTTCTTC. The genes are TRBV30 and TRBJ2-1; the D gene is possibly TRBD2 (6 bases). Looked up from germline, CDR1 is GTSNPN and CDR2 is SVGIG (reference sequence). V shed 7 bases and J shed 1 base, with 14 bases lying between them. The CDR3 runs 14 residues.

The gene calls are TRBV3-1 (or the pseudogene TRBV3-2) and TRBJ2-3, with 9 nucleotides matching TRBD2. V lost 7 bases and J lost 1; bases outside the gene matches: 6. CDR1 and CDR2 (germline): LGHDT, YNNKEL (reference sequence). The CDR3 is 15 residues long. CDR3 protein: CASNQERGGTDTQYF. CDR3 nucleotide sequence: TGTGCCAGCAACCAGGAGCGGGGGGGCACAGATACGCAGTATTTT.

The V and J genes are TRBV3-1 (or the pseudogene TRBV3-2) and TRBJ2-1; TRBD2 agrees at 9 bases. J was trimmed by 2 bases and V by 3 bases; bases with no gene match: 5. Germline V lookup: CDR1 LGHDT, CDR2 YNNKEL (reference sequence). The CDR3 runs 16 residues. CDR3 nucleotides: TGTGCCAGCAGCCACTTTGCTAGCGGGACCTACAATGAGCAGTTCTTC. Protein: CASSHFASGTYNEQFF.

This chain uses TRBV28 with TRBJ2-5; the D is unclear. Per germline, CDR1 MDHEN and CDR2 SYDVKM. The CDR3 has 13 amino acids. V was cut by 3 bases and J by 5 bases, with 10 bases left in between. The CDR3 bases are TGTGCCAGCAGTTTTTCGAGTATGGAGACCCAGTACTTC. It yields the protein CASSFSSMETQYF.

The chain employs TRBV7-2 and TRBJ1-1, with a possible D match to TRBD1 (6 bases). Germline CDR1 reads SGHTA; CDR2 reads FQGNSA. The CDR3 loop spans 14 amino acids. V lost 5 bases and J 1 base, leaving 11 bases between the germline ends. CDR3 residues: CASSKGQSNTEAFF. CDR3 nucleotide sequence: TGTGCCAGCAGCAAAGGACAGTCGAACACTGAAGCTTTCTTT.

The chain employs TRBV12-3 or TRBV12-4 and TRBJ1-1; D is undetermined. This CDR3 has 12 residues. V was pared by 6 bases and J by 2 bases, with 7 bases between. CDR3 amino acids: CASRYGNTEAFF. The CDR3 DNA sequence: TGTGCCAGCAGGTACGGAAACACTGAAGCTTTCTTT.

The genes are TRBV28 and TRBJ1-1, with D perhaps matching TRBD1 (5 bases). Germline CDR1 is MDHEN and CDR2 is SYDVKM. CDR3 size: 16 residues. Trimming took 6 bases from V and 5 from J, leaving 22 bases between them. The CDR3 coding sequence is TGTGCCAGCAGCATATCCCCCTTTGGTAAGGGGACTGAAGCTTTCTTT. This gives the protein CASSISPFGKGTEAFF.

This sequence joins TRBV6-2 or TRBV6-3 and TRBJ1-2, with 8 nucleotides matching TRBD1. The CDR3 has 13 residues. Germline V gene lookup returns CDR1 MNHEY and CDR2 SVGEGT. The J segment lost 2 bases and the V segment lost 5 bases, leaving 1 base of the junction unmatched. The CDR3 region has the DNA TGTGCCAGCAGTCGACAGGGGAACTATGGCTACACCTTC. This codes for CASSRQGNYGYTF.

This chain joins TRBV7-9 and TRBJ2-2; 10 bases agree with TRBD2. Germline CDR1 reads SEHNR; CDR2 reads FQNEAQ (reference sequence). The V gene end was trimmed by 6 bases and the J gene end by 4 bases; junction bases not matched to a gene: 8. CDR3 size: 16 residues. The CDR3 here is CASSQQAGGVTGELFF. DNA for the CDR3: TGTGCCAGCAGTCAACAAGCGGGAGGGGTCACCGGGGAGCTGTTTTTT.

The CDR3 region is CASSSGQVTYNEQFF. The DNA of the CDR3 is TGTGCCAGCAGCTCTGGACAGGTCACGTACAATGAGCAGTTCTTC. The genes are TRBV7-9 and TRBJ2-1; 7 bases match TRBD1. CDR3 length: 15 amino acids. CDR1 SEHNR and CDR2 FQNEAQ come from the germline V gene (reference sequence). Trimming at V came to 4 bases and at J to 4 bases, leaving 7 bases not matched to a gene.

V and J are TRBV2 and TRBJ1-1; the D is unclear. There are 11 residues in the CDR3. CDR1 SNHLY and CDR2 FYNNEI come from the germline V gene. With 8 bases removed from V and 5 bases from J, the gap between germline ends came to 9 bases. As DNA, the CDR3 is TGTGCCAGCCTTTACGGTACTGAAGCTTTCTTT. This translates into CASLYGTEAFF.

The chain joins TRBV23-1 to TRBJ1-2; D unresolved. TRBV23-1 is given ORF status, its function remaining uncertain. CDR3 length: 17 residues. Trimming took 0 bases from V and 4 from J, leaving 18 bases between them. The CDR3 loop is CASSQSRLFGAPYGYTF. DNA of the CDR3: TGCGCCAGCAGTCAATCTCGACTATTCGGAGCCCCCTATGGCTACACCTTC.

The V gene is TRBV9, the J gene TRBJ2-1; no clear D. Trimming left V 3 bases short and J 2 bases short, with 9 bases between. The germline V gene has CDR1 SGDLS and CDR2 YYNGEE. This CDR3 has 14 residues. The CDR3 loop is CASSARTAYNEQFF. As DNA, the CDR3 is TGTGCCAGCAGCGCCCGGACGGCCTACAATGAGCAGTTCTTC.

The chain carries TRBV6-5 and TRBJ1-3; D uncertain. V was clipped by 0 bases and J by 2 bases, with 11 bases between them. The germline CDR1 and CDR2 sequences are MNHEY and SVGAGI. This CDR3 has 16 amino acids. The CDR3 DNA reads TGTGCCAGCAGTTACTCCCAACAGCAGGCTGGAAACACCATATATTTT. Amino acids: CASSYSQQQAGNTIYF.

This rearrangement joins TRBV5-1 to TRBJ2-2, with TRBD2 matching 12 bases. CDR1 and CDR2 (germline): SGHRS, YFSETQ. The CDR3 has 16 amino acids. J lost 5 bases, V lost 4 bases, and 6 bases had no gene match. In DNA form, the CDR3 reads TGCGCCAGCAGCCGAACAACTAGCGGGGGGACCGGGGAGCTGTTTTTT. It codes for CASSRTTSGGTGELFF.

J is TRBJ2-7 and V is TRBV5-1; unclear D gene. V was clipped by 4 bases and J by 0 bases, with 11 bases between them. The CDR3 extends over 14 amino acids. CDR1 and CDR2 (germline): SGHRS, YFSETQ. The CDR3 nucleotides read TGCGCCAGCAGCGTGCAGGCTCCCTCCTACGAGCAGTACTTC. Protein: CASSVQAPSYEQYF.

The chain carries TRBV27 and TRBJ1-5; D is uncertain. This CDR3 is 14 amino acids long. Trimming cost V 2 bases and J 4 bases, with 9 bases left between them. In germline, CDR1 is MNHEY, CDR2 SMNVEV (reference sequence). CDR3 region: CASSLGLDNQPQHF. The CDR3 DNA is TGTGCCAGCAGTTTAGGGCTGGATAATCAGCCCCAGCATTTT.

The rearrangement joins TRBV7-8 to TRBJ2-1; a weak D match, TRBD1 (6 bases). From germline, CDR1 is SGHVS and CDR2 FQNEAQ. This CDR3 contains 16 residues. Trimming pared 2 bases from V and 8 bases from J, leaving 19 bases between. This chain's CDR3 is CASSLLIRGPVDEQFF. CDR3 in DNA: TGTGCCAGCAGCTTACTCATCAGGGGCCCAGTCGATGAGCAGTTCTTC.

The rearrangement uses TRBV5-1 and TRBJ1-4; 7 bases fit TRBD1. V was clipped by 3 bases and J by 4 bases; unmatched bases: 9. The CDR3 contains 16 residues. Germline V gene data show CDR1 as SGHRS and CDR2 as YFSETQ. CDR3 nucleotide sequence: TGCGCCAGCAGCTCCGGGACAGAAGTTTTTAATGAAAAACTGTTTTTT. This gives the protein CASSSGTEVFNEKLFF.

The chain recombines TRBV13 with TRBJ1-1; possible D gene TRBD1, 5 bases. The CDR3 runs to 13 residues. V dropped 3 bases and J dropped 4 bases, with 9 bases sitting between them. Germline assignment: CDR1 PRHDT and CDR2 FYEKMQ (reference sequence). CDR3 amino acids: CASSFRRATEAFF. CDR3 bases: TGTGCCAGCAGCTTTCGCAGGGCCACTGAAGCTTTCTTT.

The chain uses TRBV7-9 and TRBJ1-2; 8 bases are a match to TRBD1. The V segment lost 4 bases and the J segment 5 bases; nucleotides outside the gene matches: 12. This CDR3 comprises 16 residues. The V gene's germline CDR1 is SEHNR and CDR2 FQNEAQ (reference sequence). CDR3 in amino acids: CASSYTAGTGVYGYTF. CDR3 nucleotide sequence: TGTGCCAGCAGCTATACCGCCGGGACAGGCGTGTATGGCTACACCTTC. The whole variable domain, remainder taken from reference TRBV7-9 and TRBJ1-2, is DTGVSQNPRHKITKRGQNVTFRCDPISEHNRLYWYRQTLGQGPEFLTYFQNEAQLEKSRLLSDRFSAERPKGSFSTLEIQRTEQGDSAMYLCASSYTAGTGVYGYTFGSGTRLTVV.

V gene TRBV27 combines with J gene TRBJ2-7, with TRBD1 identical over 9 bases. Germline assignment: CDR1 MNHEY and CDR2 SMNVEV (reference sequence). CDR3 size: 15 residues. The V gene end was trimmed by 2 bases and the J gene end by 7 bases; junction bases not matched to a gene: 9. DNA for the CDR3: TGTGCCAGCAGTTTAGGGACAGGGTATGGTAGAGAGCAGTACTTC. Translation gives CASSLGTGYGREQYF.

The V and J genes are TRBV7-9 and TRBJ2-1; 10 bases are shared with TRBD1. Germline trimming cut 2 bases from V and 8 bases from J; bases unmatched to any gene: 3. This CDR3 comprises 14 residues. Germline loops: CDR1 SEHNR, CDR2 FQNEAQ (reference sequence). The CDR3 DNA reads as TGTGCCAGCAGCTTATGGGACAGGGGCGATGAGCAGTTCTTC. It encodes CASSLWDRGDEQFF. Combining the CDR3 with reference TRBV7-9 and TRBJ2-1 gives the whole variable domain DTGVSQNPRHKITKRGQNVTFRCDPISEHNRLYWYRQTLGQGPEFLTYFQNEAQLEKSRLLSDRFSAERPKGSFSTLEIQRTEQGDSAMYLCASSLWDRGDEQFFGPGTRLTVL.

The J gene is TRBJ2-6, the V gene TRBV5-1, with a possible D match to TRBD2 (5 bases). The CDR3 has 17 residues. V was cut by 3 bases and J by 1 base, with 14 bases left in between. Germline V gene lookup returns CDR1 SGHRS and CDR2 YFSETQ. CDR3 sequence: CASSSGVLSSGANVLTF. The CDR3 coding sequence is TGCGCCAGCAGCTCCGGGGTCTTATCGTCTGGGGCCAACGTCCTGACTTTC. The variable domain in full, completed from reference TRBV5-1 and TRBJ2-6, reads KAGVTQTPRYLIKTRGQQVTLSCSPISGHRSVSWYQQTPGQGLQFLFEYFSETQRNKGNFPGRFSGRQFSNSRSEMNVSTLELGDSALYLCASSSGVLSSGANVLTFGAGSRLTVL.

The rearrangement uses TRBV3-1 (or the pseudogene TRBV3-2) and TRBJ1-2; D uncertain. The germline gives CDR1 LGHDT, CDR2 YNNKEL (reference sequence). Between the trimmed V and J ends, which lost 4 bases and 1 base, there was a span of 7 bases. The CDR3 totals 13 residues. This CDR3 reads CASSLQSNYGYTF. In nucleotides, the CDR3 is TGTGCCAGCAGCCTTCAGAGTAACTATGGCTACACCTTC.

For the CDR3, the DNA is TGCGCCACTAGACAGGGGACCTCTGGAAACACCATATATTTT. It encodes CATRQGTSGNTIYF. The V gene is TRBV5-1, the J gene TRBJ1-3; TRBD1 matches 8 bases. Per the germline V gene, CDR1 is SGHRS and CDR2 is YFSETQ. The V and J ends lost 9 bases and 0 bases, in that order; junction bases with no gene match: 5. The length of the CDR3 is 14 residues.

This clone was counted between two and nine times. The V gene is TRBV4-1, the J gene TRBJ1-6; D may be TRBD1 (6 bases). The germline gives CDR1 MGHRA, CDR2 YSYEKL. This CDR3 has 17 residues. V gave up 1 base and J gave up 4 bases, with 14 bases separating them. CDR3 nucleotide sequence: TGCGCCAGCAGCCAAGGGAGGGGGGCACCTTATAATTCACCCCTCCACTTT. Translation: CASSQGRGAPYNSPLHF.

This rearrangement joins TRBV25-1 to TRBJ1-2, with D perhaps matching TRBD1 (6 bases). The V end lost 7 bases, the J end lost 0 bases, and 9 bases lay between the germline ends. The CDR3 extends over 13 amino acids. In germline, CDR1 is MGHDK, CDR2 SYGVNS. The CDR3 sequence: CASTTGSNYGYTF. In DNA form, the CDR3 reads TGTGCCAGCACTACAGGGTCTAACTATGGCTACACCTTC.

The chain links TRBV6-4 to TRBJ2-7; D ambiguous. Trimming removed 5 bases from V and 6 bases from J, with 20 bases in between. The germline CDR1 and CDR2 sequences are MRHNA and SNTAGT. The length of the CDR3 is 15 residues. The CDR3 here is CASSPSLAVVGEQYF. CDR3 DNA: TGTGCCAGCAGTCCCTCCTTGGCCGTAGTTGGCGAGCAGTACTTC.

This chain's CDR3 is CASSSREFGEKLFF. The CDR3 DNA reads as TGTGCCAGCAGTTCCAGGGAATTCGGTGAAAAACTGTTTTTT. V gene TRBV28 combines with J gene TRBJ1-4, with D possibly TRBD1 on 5 matching bases. Germline CDR1 reads MDHEN; CDR2 reads SYDVKM. The CDR3 is 14 residues long. V was trimmed by 4 bases and J by 7 bases, leaving 13 bases between them.